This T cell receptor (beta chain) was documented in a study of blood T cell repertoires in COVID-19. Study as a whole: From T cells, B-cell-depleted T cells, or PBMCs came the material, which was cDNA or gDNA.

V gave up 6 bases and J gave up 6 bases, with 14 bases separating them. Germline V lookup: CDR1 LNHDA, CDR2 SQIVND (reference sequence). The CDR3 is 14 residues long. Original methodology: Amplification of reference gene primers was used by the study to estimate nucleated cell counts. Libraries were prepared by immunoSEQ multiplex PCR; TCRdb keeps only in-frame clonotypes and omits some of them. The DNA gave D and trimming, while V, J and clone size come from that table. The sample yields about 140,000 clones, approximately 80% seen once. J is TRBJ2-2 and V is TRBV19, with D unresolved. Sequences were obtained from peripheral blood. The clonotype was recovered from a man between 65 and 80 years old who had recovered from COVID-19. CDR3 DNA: TGTGCCAGTAGGACTCAGCAGTTCCCCGGGGAGCTGTTTTTT. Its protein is CASRTQQFPGELFF.